This TCR beta chain is drawn from a study of shared clonotypes between healthy human individuals (dated by TCRdb to the early 2020s). About the full investigation: The cohort included three men and a couple of women between 18 and 49 years of age. To estimate repertoire size and how much clonotype sharing occurs between individuals, the study deeply sequenced the blood TCR repertoires of roughly 5 healthy adults. For each donor, CD4 naive and CD4 memory were each run on three plates, CD8 naive on two plates, and CD8 memory on one plate. To increase sequencing depth and limit assay-specific biases, different laboratories used diverse techniques to prepare libraries and sequence TCR repertoires. Each donor's leukapheresis produced roughly between roughly 0.85 and 10 billion PBMCs.

CD8 naive samples were obtained by positive selection for CCR7 among CD45RO-negative cells, yielding a CD45RA+CCR7+ population from which TemRA cells were excluded. The donors were healthy, HIV-negative adults who had no recently reported acute infections or vaccinations. All donors were Caucasian adults living in Nashville, Tennessee, USA. Blood was obtained by leukapheresis, after which PBMCs were separated by Ficoll-Histopaque density gradient centrifugation and cryopreserved in liquid nitrogen vapor phase. Analytical flow cytometry was used to check the purity and quantity of each magnetically sorted T cell population. From each sorted fraction, genomic DNA was isolated and quantified by UV absorbance on a Nanodrop 2000c. Remarks on this clone: Its binding antigen is unknown. No base-level quality is on record; no much larger clone is a single base apart.

Using the deep immunoSEQ assay, TCR CDR3 regions were amplified from genomic DNA by multiplex PCR. Extracted genomic DNA from each cell subset was spread evenly across all wells of several immunoSEQ 96-well plates, with each plate serving as a replicate. For sorted subsets, roughly 200 ng of genomic DNA, equivalent to 30,000 or so T cell genomes, went into each replicate PCR. Purified libraries were quantified with a Qubit 3.0 fluorometer, sized on a Bioanalyzer 2100, and re-quantified with the KAPA Library Quantification kit. Every immunoSEQ 96-well plate was sequenced on a dedicated single-read 150-cycle Illumina NextSeq 550 flow cell. Per the authors' processing: Because the immunoSEQ output held only junctional sequences and lacked quality scores, the filtering could not match the filtering applied to full-length reads. Sequences were annotated with PyIR, a Python wrapper for IgBLAST v1.9, using IMGT germline references to assign V/J genes and CDR3. Any read was removed if the V/J assignment was weak (E-value above 1e-6), the CDR3 was missing, or the read contained stop codons, out-of-frame junctions, or ambiguous translated residues. V3J clonotypes were defined as sequences sharing the same inferred V gene, J gene, and CDR3 amino acid sequence. To compute the percentage overlap between repertoires, the number of shared unique clonotypes was divided by the size of the smaller repertoire. Repertoire richness was assessed with RTK rarefaction, the Chao1 estimator, and Recon v2.1 estimates of unobserved clonotypes. OLGA was used to compute generation probabilities for all TCRbeta clonotypes that the gDNA method yielded from a handful of donors. Sourced from immuneACCESS, this table was stored by TCRdb with only in-frame sequences that have V and J called. A share of the clones is absent; for the studies checked, an unresolved V gene accounts for under half, and the remainder has no known explanation. V, J and clone size are those of that table, while D and trimming were read from the DNA. The table for this sample lists roughly 590,000 clones; 95% to 96% of them were counted only once. Jointly, the top ten make up approximately 0.1% of the sample.

Study-wide conclusions, independent of this receptor: When several donors were compared, the shared fraction of clonotypes was 5% to 6.5% for naive CD4, 3.5% for naive CD8, roughly 2.5% for memory CD4, and about 0.36% for memory CD8. The small number of donors limited the genetic and exposure-history diversity represented. Higher generation probabilities were observed for clonotypes shared by all four sorted-subset donors than for non-shared clonotypes. Even with the large sequencing depth, rarefaction of the sorted-subset datasets indicated that sequencing was incomplete. Larger estimated clonotype richness was generally found for naive subsets than for memory subsets. Sampling was limited to blood, and TCR repertoires in tissue likely differ from TCR repertoires in blood. Pairwise subsampling indicated that sequencing depth was expected to affect the degree of clonotype sharing among donors.

CDR1 is given as MNHNS and CDR2 as SASEGT, both from the germline V gene. The CDR3 measures 10 amino acids from cysteine to phenylalanine. The kept DNA is CDR3 alone, 30 bases in frame from the first base. V drops 3 bases and J drops 6 bases, leaving 3 bases in between. The sequence was collected from a woman between 25 and 40 years old in good health. The sequenced sample consisted of naive CD8+ T cells sorted from blood. According to the study, the label for this sample's cell subset or site signals: CD45RA+CCR7+. The rearranged chain carries TRBV6-1 and TRBJ2-7, with an unclear D gene assignment. CDR3 protein: CASSEGEQYF. The nucleotides are TGTGCCAGCAGTGAGGGCGAGCAGTACTTC.